The present entry profiles one T cell receptor (beta chain) with its context. Grouping used clinical history reported by participants in a survey and questionnaire. Among Cohort 3 donors, those recovered had two negative PCRs, clearance, or symptom resolution. Trimming removed 6 bases at V and 2 bases at J, with 9 bases between. The CDR3 is 13 residues long. This record belongs to a study of blood T cell repertoires in COVID-19. Overall study: The origin of the acute and convalescent COVID-19 samples was the United States, Italy and Spain.

Sequencing was performed with immunoSEQ multiplex PCR; in TCRdb, only in-frame clones are kept and a portion is missing. Of under 300,000 clones listed, about nine tenths are singletons. The chain combines TRBV12-3 or TRBV12-4 with TRBJ2-3; weak D call: TRBD2 (6 bases). The TCR comes from a woman in her forties who had recovered from COVID-19. The source material was PBMCs or T cells enriched from blood (not recorded which). The CDR3 loop reads CASREGFTDTQYF. CDR3 DNA: TGTGCCAGCAGGGAGGGATTCACAGATACGCAGTATTTT.